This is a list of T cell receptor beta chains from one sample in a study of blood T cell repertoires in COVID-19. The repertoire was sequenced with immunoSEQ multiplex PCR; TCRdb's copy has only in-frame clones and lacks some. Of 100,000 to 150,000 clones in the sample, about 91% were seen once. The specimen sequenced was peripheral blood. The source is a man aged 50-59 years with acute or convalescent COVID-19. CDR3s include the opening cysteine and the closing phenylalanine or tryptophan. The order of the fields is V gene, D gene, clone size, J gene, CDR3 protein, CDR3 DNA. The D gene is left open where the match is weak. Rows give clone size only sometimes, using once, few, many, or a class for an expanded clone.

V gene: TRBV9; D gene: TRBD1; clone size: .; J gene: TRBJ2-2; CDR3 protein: CASSAPGGEGTGELFF; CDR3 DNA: TGTGCCAGCAGCGCACCAGGGGGCGAGGGCACCGGGGAGCTGTTTTTT
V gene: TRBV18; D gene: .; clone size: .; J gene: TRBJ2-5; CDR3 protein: CASSSEETQYF; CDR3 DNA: TGTGCCAGCTCAAGCGAAGAGACCCAGTACTTC
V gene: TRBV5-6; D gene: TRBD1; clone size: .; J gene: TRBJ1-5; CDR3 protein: CASSLFTGTGFQPQHF; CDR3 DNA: TGTGCCAGCAGCTTGTTCACCGGGACAGGCTTTCAGCCCCAGCATTTT
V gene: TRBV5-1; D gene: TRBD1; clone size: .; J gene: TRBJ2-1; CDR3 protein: CASSFQGVDEQFF; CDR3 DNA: TGCGCCAGCAGCTTTCAGGGGGTCGATGAGCAGTTCTTC
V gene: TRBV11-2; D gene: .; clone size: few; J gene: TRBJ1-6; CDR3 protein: CASRGPQGWNSPLHF; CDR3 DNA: TGTGCCAGCAGGGGCCCGCAGGGGTGGAATTCACCCCTCCACTTT
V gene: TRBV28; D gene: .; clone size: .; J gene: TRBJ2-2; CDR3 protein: CASTGGTNTGELFF; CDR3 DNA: TGTGCCAGCACAGGGGGGACAAACACCGGGGAGCTGTTTTTT
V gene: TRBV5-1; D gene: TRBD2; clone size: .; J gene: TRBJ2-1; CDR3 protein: CASSLDSGSDEQFF; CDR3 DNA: TGCGCCAGCAGCTTAGACAGCGGGAGCGATGAGCAGTTCTTC
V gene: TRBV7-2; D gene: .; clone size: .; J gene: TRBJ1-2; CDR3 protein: CASSLRQGYGYTF; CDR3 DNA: TGTGCCAGCAGCTTAAGGCAGGGGTATGGCTACACCTTC
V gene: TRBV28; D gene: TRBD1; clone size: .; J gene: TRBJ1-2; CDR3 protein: CASSSPDRDGYTF; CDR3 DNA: TGTGCCAGCAGTTCGCCGGACAGGGATGGCTACACCTTC
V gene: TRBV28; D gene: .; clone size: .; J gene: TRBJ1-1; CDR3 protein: CASIGQSHTEAFF; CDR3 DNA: TGTGCCAGCATAGGACAGAGCCACACTGAAGCTTTCTTT